These T cell receptor beta chains were read from a single sample in a study of blood T cell repertoires in COVID-19. Using immunoSEQ multiplex PCR, the repertoire was profiled, and TCRdb retains in-frame clones only, with some absent. The sample has some 99,000 clones, about 82% seen once. Sequences were obtained from peripheral blood. The receptors shown here come from a woman aged 55-75 years in a cohort sampled during active or convalescent COVID-19. Each CDR3 is given with its conserved first and last residue. A D gene is named only where the DNA matches it firmly. A clone size is listed for some rows: how often the clone was seen (once, few, many), or a class if it is expanded.

clone_size j_call v_call d_call cdr3_length cdr3_nt cdr3_aa
NA TRBJ2-5 TRBV5-8 TRBD2 14 TGTGCCAGCAGCCCGTACGGGGGGCAAGAGACCCAGTACTTC CASSPYGGQETQYF
NA TRBJ2-5 TRBV18 TRBD1 17 TGTGCCAGCTCACCAATTGGTGGGACAGGGTACCAAGAGACCCAGTACTTC CASSPIGGTGYQETQYF
NA TRBJ2-5 TRBV4-1 NA 15 TGCGCCAGCAGCCAAGAGCCCATGCGGGGAGAGACCCAGTACTTC CASSQEPMRGETQYF
NA TRBJ2-2 TRBV9 TRBD2 15 TGTGCCAGCAGCGGCCAGGGAGGGCAGACCGGGGAGCTGTTTTTT CASSGQGGQTGELFF
NA TRBJ2-7 TRBV2 TRBD2 13 TGTGCCAGCAGTGGACTAGCGGGGGACGAGCAGTACTTC CASSGLAGDEQYF
once TRBJ2-5 TRBV9 NA 14 TGTGCCAGCAGCGTTGGCCCCTCCCTGGAGACCCAGTACTTC CASSVGPSLETQYF
NA TRBJ1-4 TRBV6-5 NA 14 TGTGCCAGCAGTTTACAGGGAGTTGGTGAAAAACTGTTTTTT CASSLQGVGEKLFF
few TRBJ1-2 TRBV19 NA 13 TGTGCCAGTAGTACCAGGGTCGGGTATGGCTACACCTTC CASSTRVGYGYTF
NA TRBJ1-2 TRBV11-2 NA 13 TGTGCCAGCAGCTTGGGGGGACACTATGGCTACACCTTC CASSLGGHYGYTF
once TRBJ1-4 TRBV7-9 NA 17 TGTGCCAGCAGCTTAGTTTTGGATCGGCAGGGTGGCGAAAAACTGTTTTTT CASSLVLDRQGGEKLFF
NA TRBJ1-2 TRBV19 NA 13 TGTGCCAGTAGTATAACCCGACAGGATAGTTACACCTTC CASSITRQDSYTF
few TRBJ2-7 TRBV12-5 NA 12 TGTGCTAGTGGTTGGCTTTTAGGGGGTCCGTACTTC CASGWLLGGPYF
NA TRBJ2-1 TRBV9 TRBD2 15 TGTGCCAGCAGCAGACTAGCGGGGGGGAGCAATGAGCAGTTCTTC CASSRLAGGSNEQFF
NA TRBJ2-1 TRBV20-1 TRBD2 11 TGCAGTGCTAGGGGGGGGAATGAGCAGTTCTTC CSARGGNEQFF
NA TRBJ1-4 TRBV9 NA 15 TGTGCCAGCAGCGCGACACCCCGAAGAGAGGAAAAACTGTTTTTT CASSATPRREEKLFF
NA TRBJ1-2 TRBV6-6 NA 14 TGTGCCAGCAGTTACTCGGACAGCAACTATGGCTACACCTTC CASSYSDSNYGYTF
NA TRBJ1-5 TRBV21-1 NA 15 TGTGCCAGCAGCACCCCCGACAGGGTACGTCAGCCCCAGCATTTT CASSTPDRVRQPQHF
NA TRBJ2-7 TRBV18 TRBD2 16 TGTGCCAGCTCACCACCGGTAGCGGGAGGATCTCACGAGCAGTACTTC CASSPPVAGGSHEQYF
NA TRBJ2-3 TRBV2 NA 15 TGTGCCAGCAGTGAAGCGGGGGCCTCCACAGATACGCAGTATTTT CASSEAGASTDTQYF
NA TRBJ2-7 TRBV7-8 NA 14 TGTGCCAGCAGCTTATTCCCAGGAACGTACGAGCAGTACTTC CASSLFPGTYEQYF
NA TRBJ1-4 TRBV19 NA 13 TGTGCCAGTAGTATAGATCTTTGGAGAAAACTGTTTTTT CASSIDLWRKLFF
NA TRBJ2-7 TRBV5-6 TRBD1 14 TGTGCCAGCAGCTTGAAACAGGGGTTTGGCGAGCAGTACTTC CASSLKQGFGEQYF